This T cell receptor (beta chain) emerged from a study of blood T cells in healthy people across ages. The authors ran a second PCR of about 7 to 11 cycles using a sample-barcoded 5' primer and a J-beta primer mix. TCRdb called the 5' RACE reads again in MiXCR, with one record for every CDR3 protein. The table has 550,000 to 700,000 distinct CDR3 sequences, about 26% seen once; the top ten hold about 18%. Germline loops: CDR1 DFQATT, CDR2 SNEGSKA (reference sequence). The CDR3 totals 17 residues. The V and J ends lost 0 bases and 5 bases, in that order; junction bases with no gene match: 11. The table lists this clonotype with a few counts.

V is TRBV20-1 and J is TRBJ2-5, with TRBD2 matching over 11 bases. The sequence came from an older woman in good health. Specimen: blood. CDR3 DNA: TGCAGTGCTAGAGACCCCGCGAGTAGCGGGGGGGAGGAGACCCAGTACTTC. Its translation: CSARDPASSGGEETQYF.